These 12 T cell receptor beta chains were all obtained from the same sample, sequenced in a study of blood T cell repertoires in COVID-19. Sequencing used immunoSEQ multiplex PCR; TCRdb keeps in-frame clones, though not all of them. Seen here are tens of thousands of clones, about 82% observed once, and the top ten hold 25%. Sequencing used peripheral blood. These receptors were taken from a human donor in a cohort sampled during active COVID-19.

The chain has TRBV27 and TRBJ1-2, with 9 bases lining up with TRBD1. The CDR3 has 15 amino acids. Losses at the gene ends were 6 bases for V and 4 bases for J; bases not matched to a gene: 9. Germline V lookup: CDR1 MNHEY, CDR2 SMNVEV (reference sequence). The CDR3: CASSQWAGQGYGYTF. The CDR3 DNA follows: TGTGCCAGCAGCCAATGGGCGGGACAGGGCTATGGCTACACCTTC.

The chain employs TRBV19 and TRBJ2-3; the match to TRBD2 covers 11 bases. Germline V CDR1 and CDR2: LNHDA, SQIVND (reference sequence). V was clipped by 1 base and J by 3 bases; unmatched bases: 3. The CDR3 is 16 amino acids. CDR3: CASSIGTSGRTDTQYF. The DNA of the CDR3 is TGTGCCAGTAGTATAGGAACTAGCGGGAGAACAGATACGCAGTATTTT.

The chain joins TRBV6-2 or TRBV6-3 to TRBJ2-2; unclear D gene. The CDR3 extends over 13 amino acids. Germline V lookup: CDR1 MNHEY, CDR2 SVGEGT. V dropped 3 bases and J dropped 7 bases, with 9 bases sitting between them. CDR3 in amino acids: CASSYFGGGELFF. CDR3 nucleotides: TGTGCCAGCAGTTATTTTGGCGGCGGGGAGCTGTTTTTT.

V gene TRBV28 combines with J gene TRBJ1-5; D gene unclear. Germline CDR1 reads MDHEN; CDR2 reads SYDVKM. The CDR3 totals 15 residues. V was pared by 7 bases and J by 0 bases, with 13 bases between. The CDR3 loop reads CASTPGGYSNQPQHF. The CDR3 bases are TGTGCCAGCACGCCCGGAGGTTATAGCAATCAGCCCCAGCATTTT.

V and J are TRBV29-1 and TRBJ1-1, with D possibly being TRBD1 (5 bases). V lost 5 bases and J 0 bases, leaving 10 bases between the germline ends. The V gene's germline CDR1 is SQVTM and CDR2 ANQGSEA. The length of the CDR3 is 13 residues. The CDR3 is CSVTGHMNTEAFF. CDR3 DNA: TGCAGCGTTACCGGACACATGAACACTGAAGCTTTCTTT. Based on the CDR3 plus reference TRBV29-1 and TRBJ1-1, the full variable domain is SAVISQKPSRDICQRGTSLTIQCQVDSQVTMMFWYRQQPGQSLTLIATANQGSEATYESGFVIDKFPISRPNLTFSTLTVSNMSPEDSSIYLCSVTGHMNTEAFFGQGTRLTVV.

The chain couples TRBV6-6 to TRBJ2-7, with D perhaps matching TRBD1 (6 bases). From germline, CDR1 is MNHNY and CDR2 SVGAGI (reference sequence). The CDR3 is made up of 14 amino acids. Trimming left V 0 bases short and J 3 bases short, with 9 bases between. CDR3 DNA: TGTGCCAGCAGTTACTCCTCGGACAGCTACGAGCAGTACTTC. Protein sequence: CASSYSSDSYEQYF.

The chain has TRBV7-2 and TRBJ1-4; 7 bases line up with TRBD1. The J segment lost 7 bases and the V segment lost 5 bases, leaving 7 bases of the junction unmatched. Germline CDR1 and CDR2: SGHTA and FQGNSA. This CDR3 is 14 amino acids long. The CDR3: CASSPRQGSEKLFF. The CDR3 DNA follows: TGTGCCAGCAGCCCCAGACAGGGCAGTGAAAAACTGTTTTTT.

The J gene is TRBJ2-3, the V gene TRBV19; the match to TRBD2 covers 7 bases. CDR1 and CDR2 from the germline V gene are LNHDA and SQIVND (reference sequence). J lost 2 bases, V lost 8 bases, and 13 bases had no gene match. CDR3 length: 16 amino acids. The chain's CDR3 is CASSEWGEGFTDTQYF. In nucleotides, the CDR3 is TGTGCCAGTTCGGAATGGGGGGAGGGGTTCACAGATACGCAGTATTTT.

The rearrangement joins TRBV2 to TRBJ2-1; TRBD1 matches at 10 bases. CDR1 and CDR2 from the germline V gene are SNHLY and FYNNEI. The CDR3 contains 13 residues. The J segment lost 7 bases and the V segment lost 8 bases, leaving 5 bases of the junction unmatched. The CDR3 DNA follows: TGTGCCAGCTGCCGGACAGGGGGTAATGAGCAGTTCTTC. It specifies CASCRTGGNEQFF.

This clone is categorized as medium-sized. J is TRBJ2-3 and V is TRBV14, with 9 bases identical to TRBD2. CDR1 is SGHDN, CDR2 FVKESK, per germline. Trimming cost V 1 base and J 12 bases; bases outside gene matches: 8. The CDR3 contains 14 residues. The CDR3 sequence: CASSQVGSGGIQYF. The CDR3 DNA follows: TGTGCCAGCAGCCAAGTTGGTAGCGGGGGCATCCAGTATTTT.

The J gene is TRBJ2-1, the V gene TRBV2; 14 positions agree with TRBD2. CDR3 size: 13 residues. Per the germline V gene, CDR1 is SNHLY and CDR2 is FYNNEI. Trimming removed 8 bases from V and 10 bases from J; junction bases left unmatched: 4. DNA of the CDR3: TGTGCCAGCGGACTAGCGGGGGGACGGGAGCAGTTCTTC. As protein: CASGLAGGREQFF.

In its sample, this clone was seen a few times. The genes are TRBV25-1 and TRBJ1-5, with 10 bases identical to TRBD1. The germline CDR1 and CDR2 sequences are MGHDK and SYGVNS. Trimming cost V 5 bases and J 3 bases; bases outside gene matches: 7. This CDR3 region has 16 residues. The CDR3 reads CASSQTGTGVNQPQHF. CDR3 bases: TGTGCCAGCAGTCAAACCGGGACAGGGGTCAATCAGCCCCAGCATTTT.